Below are 29 T cell receptor beta chains sequenced from a single sample in a study of early T cells in non-severe SARS-CoV-2 infection. One entry per CDR3 protein results from TCRdb running MiXCR on the 5' RACE reads. This table has some 64,000 distinct CDR3 sequences, approximately 9.1% appearing once. The specimen was whole blood, collected at baseline. All receptors derive from an adult who was a healthcare worker with PCR-confirmed SARS-CoV-2 infection or an uninfected control (not recorded which).

By frequency in the sample, this clonotype is medium-sized. V gene TRBV29-1 combines with J gene TRBJ2-1, with D perhaps matching TRBD1 or TRBD2 (7 bases each). CDR3 length: 14 amino acids. The germline CDR1 and CDR2 sequences are SQVTM and ANQGSEA. The germline V and J ends were trimmed by 6 bases and 4 bases, with 16 bases remaining between them. The CDR3 coding sequence is TGCAGCGTCTTCTTCAGGGGGGGTTACAATGAGCAGTTCTTC. This sequence encodes CSVFFRGGYNEQFF.

Ten or more counts support this clonotype. The chain joins TRBV5-4 to TRBJ2-7; TRBD1 might be the D (6 bases). The germline gives CDR1 SGHNT, CDR2 YYREEE (reference sequence). The CDR3 extends over 13 amino acids. V lost 1 base and J 2 bases, leaving 7 bases between the germline ends. The CDR3 nucleotides are TGTGCCAGCAGCTTGAGGGGGACCTACGAGCAGTACTTC. This gives the protein CASSLRGTYEQYF.

There are a few counts of this clonotype. CDR3 nucleotides: TGCAGCGTTGGTTCGGGGAGCTACGAGCAGTACTTC. It specifies CSVGSGSYEQYF. The chain uses TRBV29-1 and TRBJ2-7; maybe TRBD2 (5 bases). V lost 4 bases and J 3 bases, leaving 10 bases between the germline ends. The CDR3 covers 12 residues. Per the germline V gene, CDR1 is SQVTM and CDR2 is ANQGSEA.

The genes are TRBV30 and TRBJ2-7; D not resolved. Per germline, CDR1 GTSNPN and CDR2 SVGIG (reference sequence). V shed 0 bases and J shed 9 bases, with 12 bases lying between them. The CDR3 runs to 12 residues. Here the CDR3 DNA reads TGTGCCTGGAGTGTACTCGATCGATGGCAGTACTTC. Protein sequence: CAWSVLDRWQYF.

The rearrangement joins TRBV20-1 to TRBJ1-1; TRBD1 agrees at 7 bases. Germline loops: CDR1 DFQATT, CDR2 SNEGSKA (reference sequence). The CDR3 loop spans 13 amino acids. V dropped 5 bases and J dropped 5; count of bases not matched to a gene: 8. CDR3 residues: CSALLQGQTEAFF. For the CDR3, the DNA is TGCAGTGCTCTATTACAGGGGCAGACTGAAGCTTTCTTT.

CDR3 protein: CASSEGSHTGANVLTF. As DNA, the CDR3 is TGCGCCAGCAGCGAAGGGAGTCACACTGGGGCCAACGTCCTGACTTTC. This chain connects TRBV5-1 to TRBJ2-6, with D perhaps TRBD2 (5 bases). Trimming took 4 bases from V and 2 from J, leaving 13 bases between them. This CDR3 has 16 residues. Looked up from germline, CDR1 is SGHRS and CDR2 is YFSETQ.

A few counts support this clonotype. The genes are TRBV28 and TRBJ1-1, with D unresolved. This CDR3 spans 14 amino acids. The V gene lost 6 bases and the J gene lost 1 base, with 12 bases spanning the gap. Germline CDR1 reads MDHEN; CDR2 reads SYDVKM. The CDR3 sequence: CASREFRPNTEAFF. The CDR3 DNA follows: TGTGCCAGCAGAGAGTTCAGACCGAACACTGAAGCTTTCTTT.

In this sample, this clonotype turned up a few times. This chain links TRBV20-1 with TRBJ2-5; a possible D gene is TRBD2 (6 bases). Deletions cut 0 bases from V and 5 bases from J, with 16 bases between. The CDR3 covers 15 residues. Germline V gene sequence: CDR1 DFQATT, CDR2 SNEGSKA (reference sequence). CDR3 residues: CSARDTAGIGETQYF. Here the CDR3 DNA reads TGCAGTGCTAGAGATACGGCGGGGATTGGGGAGACCCAGTACTTC.

V is TRBV9 and J is TRBJ2-4; D remains ambiguous. The CDR3 consists of 14 residues. V lost 0 bases, J lost 6 bases, and 10 bases lay in between. Germline V gene lookup returns CDR1 SGDLS and CDR2 YYNGEE. The CDR3 DNA reads TGTGCCAGCAGCGTAGGCGGCAGTATAAACATTCAGTACTTC. Its protein is CASSVGGSINIQYF.

This rearrangement joins TRBV4-1 to TRBJ2-1; D uncertain. Germline values: CDR1 MGHRA, CDR2 YSYEKL. This CDR3 is built from 13 residues. Trimming left V 6 bases short and J 5 bases short, with 11 bases between. Here the CDR3 reads CASSQMWDNEQFF. The CDR3 DNA is TGCGCCAGCAGTCAGATGTGGGACAATGAGCAGTTCTTC.

This chain uses TRBV19 with TRBJ2-2; D may be TRBD2 (6 bases). V lost 10 bases, J lost 5 bases, and 14 bases lay in between. CDR1 is LNHDA and CDR2 is SQIVND in the germline V gene (reference sequence). CDR3 length equals 13 residues. CDR3 residues: CATHSGETGELFF. For the CDR3, the DNA is TGTGCCACCCACTCGGGAGAGACCGGGGAGCTGTTTTTT.

This chain connects TRBV10-3 to TRBJ2-7, with 8 bases identical to TRBD1. The length of the CDR3 is 14 residues. V trimming: 6 bases; J trimming: 4 bases; junction bases outside the gene matches: 8. Germline values: CDR1 ENHRY, CDR2 SYGVKD. The CDR3 DNA is TGTGCCATCAGGGAGGACAGGGAGTATTACGAGCAGTACTTC. Its protein is CAIREDREYYEQYF.

This clonotype was counted ten times or more. This chain links TRBV10-3 with TRBJ2-1, with D hard to call. This CDR3 region has 14 residues. Trimming stripped 7 bases from V and 0 bases from J, with 10 bases between. In germline, CDR1 is ENHRY, CDR2 SYGVKD. The CDR3 loop is CAITETGSYNEQFF. For the CDR3, the DNA is TGTGCCATCACCGAGACTGGCTCCTACAATGAGCAGTTCTTC.

There are many counts of this clonotype. The CDR3 reads CASSFSSSPLHF. The DNA of the CDR3 is TGTGCCAGCAGTTTTTCCAGCTCACCCCTCCACTTT. The chain employs TRBV28 and TRBJ1-6; no clear D. Trimming took off 3 bases at V and 10 bases at J, with 7 bases between the two ends. From germline, CDR1 is MDHEN and CDR2 SYDVKM. The CDR3 has 12 amino acids.

There are many counts of this clonotype. The chain carries TRBV7-8 and TRBJ2-1, with unresolved D. The CDR3 runs to 15 residues. Germline V lookup: CDR1 SGHVS, CDR2 FQNEAQ. Trimming cost V 5 bases and J 4 bases, with 15 bases left between them. The chain's CDR3 is CASSPRGVSYNEQFF. CDR3 nucleotides: TGTGCCAGCAGCCCCCGTGGAGTGTCATACAATGAGCAGTTCTTC.

The chain recombines TRBV10-3 with TRBJ1-3, with D perhaps TRBD1 (5 bases). The V and J ends lost 6 bases and 0 bases respectively, with 9 bases between them. The CDR3 has 14 residues. CDR1 is ENHRY and CDR2 is SYGVKD in the germline V gene. The CDR3, as DNA: TGTGCCATCAGACCCGACAGCTCTGGAAACACCATATATTTT. It translates to CAIRPDSSGNTIYF.

This clonotype has only one observation. The chain uses TRBV6-5 and TRBJ2-6; D uncertain. This CDR3 has 15 residues. The V end lost 0 bases, the J end lost 3 bases, and 6 bases lay between the germline ends. The germline gives CDR1 MNHEY, CDR2 SVGAGI. The CDR3 nucleotides are TGTGCCAGCAGTTACTCGTCTGTTGGGGCCAACGTCCTGACTTTC. It codes for CASSYSSVGANVLTF.

This clonotype was seen repeatedly, ten times or more. CDR3 in amino acids: CATNSGGSQETQYF. In nucleotides, the CDR3 is TGTGCCACCAACAGCGGGGGAAGCCAAGAGACCCAGTACTTC. The V call is TRBV19, the J call TRBJ2-5; 8 nucleotides agree with TRBD2. CDR1 and CDR2 from the germline V gene are LNHDA and SQIVND (reference sequence). The CDR3 consists of 14 residues. V trimming: 10 bases; J trimming: 1 base; junction bases outside the gene matches: 8.

The chain is built from TRBV28 and TRBJ1-2; 10 nucleotides line up with TRBD1. CDR1 MDHEN and CDR2 SYDVKM come from the germline V gene. Unmatched junction bases numbered 14, after V lost 6 bases and J lost 10 bases. This CDR3 has 15 residues. As DNA, the CDR3 is TGTGCCAGCAGACCGACAGGGGGCGCCTCCTTAGACTACACCTTC. This codes for CASRPTGGASLDYTF.

In this sample, this clonotype turned up a few times. J is TRBJ1-1 and V is TRBV28, with TRBD1 matching over 8 bases. Unmatched junction bases numbered 11, after V lost 6 bases and J lost 5 bases. Germline V gene data show CDR1 as MDHEN and CDR2 as SYDVKM. The CDR3 extends over 15 amino acids. The CDR3 is CASSQPQGASTEAFF. CDR3 in DNA: TGTGCCAGCAGCCAACCCCAGGGGGCGAGTACTGAAGCTTTCTTT.

This clonotype showed up many times. The rearrangement links TRBV24-1 to TRBJ2-1; possibly TRBD1 or TRBD2 for D (6 bases each). Germline CDR1 and CDR2: KGHDR and SFDVKD. There are 14 residues in the CDR3. Trimming shortened V by 0 bases and J by 8 bases, and 10 bases separated the two germline ends. The CDR3 bases are TGTGCCACCAGTGATTTGAGGAGGGGGGATGAGCAGTTCTTC. Translation: CATSDLRRGDEQFF.

V is TRBV28 and J is TRBJ2-7; 7 bases agree with TRBD1. V trimming: 5 bases; J trimming: 2 bases; junction bases outside the gene matches: 6. This CDR3 contains 14 residues. Germline V gene sequence: CDR1 MDHEN, CDR2 SYDVKM. As DNA, the CDR3 is TGTGCCAGCAGTCGTGGGGACAGTCCCTACGAGCAGTACTTC. Translated: CASSRGDSPYEQYF.

CDR3 DNA sequence: TGTGCCAGCAGGGAGGGGGCAGTCACAGATACGCAGTATTTT. It is translated as CASREGAVTDTQYF. The V gene is TRBV6-5, the J gene TRBJ2-3; maybe TRBD1 (7 bases). The germline gives CDR1 MNHEY, CDR2 SVGAGI. V was pared by 6 bases and J by 2 bases, with 12 bases between. CDR3 length: 14 amino acids.

V usage is TRBV29-1 and J usage is TRBJ2-7; possible D gene TRBD2, 6 bases. Trimming took 4 bases from V and 4 from J, leaving 11 bases between them. This CDR3 has 12 amino acids. Germline CDR1 SQVTM, CDR2 ANQGSEA. The chain's CDR3 is CSVGRGAYEQYF. The CDR3 DNA is TGCAGCGTTGGGAGGGGCGCTTACGAGCAGTACTTC.

This clonotype appeared many times. The V gene is TRBV21-1, the J gene TRBJ1-4. TRBV21-1 is a known pseudogene. This CDR3 has 12 amino acids. The CDR3 reads CASNGPDEKLFF. CDR3 DNA: TGTGCCAGCAACGGACCGGACGAAAAACTGTTTTTT.

The chain couples TRBV20-1 to TRBJ2-1, with D unclear. Trimming pared 5 bases from V and 7 bases from J, leaving 12 bases between. This CDR3 spans 12 amino acids. The germline V gene encodes CDR1 DFQATT and CDR2 SNEGSKA (reference sequence). The CDR3 reads CSAGPLGNEQFF. The CDR3, as DNA: TGCAGTGCTGGGCCCCTGGGGAATGAGCAGTTCTTC.

The CDR3 DNA reads as TGTGCCAGCAGCCCCATAGGGGAGAACACTGAAGCTTTCTTT. Protein sequence: CASSPIGENTEAFF. The rearrangement joins TRBV6-2 or TRBV6-3 to TRBJ1-1; D possibly corresponds to TRBD1 (5 bases). The CDR3 has 14 residues. Germline CDR1 reads MNHEY; CDR2 reads SVGEGT. V lost 6 bases to trimming and J lost 1 base, with 12 bases between them.

The chain combines TRBV28 with TRBJ1-6; perhaps TRBD1 as D (5 bases). V lost 3 bases and J 7 bases, leaving 22 bases between the germline ends. The length of the CDR3 is 18 residues. CDR1 and CDR2 from the germline V gene are MDHEN and SYDVKM. CDR3 in DNA: TGTGCCAGCAGTTTTGGTGCCCTTACGGGGCCGGGGAATTCACCCCTCCACTTT. Protein: CASSFGALTGPGNSPLHF.

This clonotype was detected ten times or more. The J gene is TRBJ2-4, the V gene TRBV15; 11 bases are a match to TRBD1. The germline V gene has CDR1 LNHNV and CDR2 YYDKDF (reference sequence). V dropped 0 bases and J dropped 0; count of bases not matched to a gene: 10. This CDR3 spans 20 amino acids. The CDR3: CATSRDETGDRGLAKNIQYF. As DNA, the CDR3 is TGTGCCACCAGCAGAGATGAGACTGGGGACAGGGGGTTAGCCAAAAACATTCAGTACTTC.